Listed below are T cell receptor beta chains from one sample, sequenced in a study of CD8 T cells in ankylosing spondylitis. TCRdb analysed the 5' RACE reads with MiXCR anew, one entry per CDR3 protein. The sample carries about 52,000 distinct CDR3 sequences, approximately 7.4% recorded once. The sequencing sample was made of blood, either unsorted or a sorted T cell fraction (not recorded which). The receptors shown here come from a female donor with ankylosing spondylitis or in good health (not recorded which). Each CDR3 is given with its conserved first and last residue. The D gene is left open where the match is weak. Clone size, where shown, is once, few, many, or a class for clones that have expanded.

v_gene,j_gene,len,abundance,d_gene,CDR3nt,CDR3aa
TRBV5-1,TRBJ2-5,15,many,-,TGCGCCAGCAGCTGGATGGGAGGTTGGTCAGAGACCCAGTACTTC,CASSWMGGWSETQYF
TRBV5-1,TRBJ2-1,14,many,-,TGCGCCAGCAATTGGGACGGTCTGGGCGATGAGCAGTTCTTC,CASNWDGLGDEQFF
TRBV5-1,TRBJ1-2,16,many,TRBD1,TGCGCCAGCAGCTTGAATCCTCCGGGACAGGTCTATGGCTACACCTTC,CASSLNPPGQVYGYTF
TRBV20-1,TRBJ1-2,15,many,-,TGCAGTGCTAGAGATCCCAGAGCCGACTACTATGGCTACACCTTC,CSARDPRADYYGYTF
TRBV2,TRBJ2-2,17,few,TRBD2,TGTGCCAGCAGGGACTCTCTAGCGGGGGGCCGGACCGGGGAGCTGTTTTTT,CASRDSLAGGRTGELFF
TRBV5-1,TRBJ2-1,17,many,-,TGCGCCAGCAGCTTGGGGACGGGTCCTAGCTCCTACAATGAGCAGTTCTTC,CASSLGTGPSSYNEQFF
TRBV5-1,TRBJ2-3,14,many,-,TGCGCCAGCAGCTTGGTTCCTAGCACAGATACGCAGTATTTT,CASSLVPSTDTQYF
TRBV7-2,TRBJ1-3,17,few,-,TGTGCCAGCAGCCCGAAAGGGGCCTCAGGCTCTGGAAACACCATATATTTT,CASSPKGASGSGNTIYF
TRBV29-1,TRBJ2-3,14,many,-,TGCAGCGTTGTAACGGGACCAAAGGCAGATACGCAGTATTTT,CSVVTGPKADTQYF
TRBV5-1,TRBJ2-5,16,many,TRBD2,TGCGCCAGCAGCGGAGAAGGGACTAGCGGGGAAGAGACCCAGTACTTC,CASSGEGTSGEETQYF
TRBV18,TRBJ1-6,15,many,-,TGTGCCAGCTCACCTTTACGAGGCTCTGATTCACCCCTCCACTTT,CASSPLRGSDSPLHF
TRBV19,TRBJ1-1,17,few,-,TGTGCCAGTAGTATCGGCCCCGGACAGTGGGGAAACACTGAAGCTTTCTTT,CASSIGPGQWGNTEAFF
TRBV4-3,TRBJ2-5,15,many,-,TGCGCCAGCAGCCAAGACTGGAGAGTCCAAGAGACCCAGTACTTC,CASSQDWRVQETQYF
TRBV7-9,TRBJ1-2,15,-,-,TGTGCCAGCAGCTTTAGCAAGGACGGAGGCTATGGCTACACCTTC,CASSFSKDGGYGYTF
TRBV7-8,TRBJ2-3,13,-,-,TGTGCCTACTCTCGGGGGCATCGAGATACGCAGTATTTT,CAYSRGHRDTQYF
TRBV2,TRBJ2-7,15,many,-,TGTGCCAGCAGTGGCGAGGGATCCCCTTCCTACGAGCAGTACTTC,CASSGEGSPSYEQYF
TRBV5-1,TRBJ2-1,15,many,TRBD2,TGCGCCAGCAGCTTGAGTCTAGCGGGGGTCAATGAGCAGTTCTTC,CASSLSLAGVNEQFF
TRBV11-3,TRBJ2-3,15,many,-,TGTGCCAGCAGGGGCGAACTATGGGTGACAGATACGCAGTATTTT,CASRGELWVTDTQYF
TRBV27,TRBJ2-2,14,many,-,TGTGCCAGTTTGGGGGCAGGGGACACCGGGGAGCTGTTTTTT,CASLGAGDTGELFF
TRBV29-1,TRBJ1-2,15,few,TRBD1,TGCAGCGTCCCATCGGCGGGGACAGAGGTCTATGGCTACACCTTC,CSVPSAGTEVYGYTF
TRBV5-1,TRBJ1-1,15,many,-,TGCGCCAGCAGCTTAACCAGGAGTGGGAACACTGAAGCTTTCTTT,CASSLTRSGNTEAFF
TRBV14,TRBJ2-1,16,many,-,TGTGCCAGCAGCCAAGGTCCCGCGTACTCCTACAATGAGCAGTTCTTC,CASSQGPAYSYNEQFF
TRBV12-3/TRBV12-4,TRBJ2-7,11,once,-,TGTGCCAGCAGCTCAGGATACGAGCAGTACTTC,CASSSGYEQYF
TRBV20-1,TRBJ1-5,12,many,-,TGCAGTGCTTCGAGACCAGGGAGCCCTCAGCATTTT,CSASRPGSPQHF
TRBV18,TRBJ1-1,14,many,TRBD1,TGTGCCAGCTCACGGGACAGAGCGAACACTGAAGCTTTCTTT,CASSRDRANTEAFF
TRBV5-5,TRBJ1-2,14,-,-,TGTGCCAGCAGCTTTTTCCTGGGAGGGTATGGCTACACCTTC,CASSFFLGGYGYTF